What follows is one T cell receptor beta chain and its context. This sample was taken from a study of blood T cell repertoires in COVID-19. For the study at large: Acute and convalescent COVID-19 samples came from the United States, Italy and Spain. PBMCs, B-cell-depleted T cells, or T cells provided the cDNA or gDNA that made up the material.

As handled by the study authors: Reference gene primer amplification yielded estimated nucleated cell counts. Produced via immunoSEQ multiplex PCR; TCRdb's table is partial and in-frame only. From that table come the V and J calls and clone size; the DNA was used to work out D and trimming. This table holds 400,000 or so clones, roughly 90% found once. This CDR3 is built from 15 residues. The V gene end was trimmed by 0 bases and the J gene end by 5 bases; junction bases not matched to a gene: 6. Germline CDR1 reads MNHEY; CDR2 reads SVGAGI. The clonotype originates from a woman between 40 and 55 years old with COVID-19, enrolled during active disease. The sequenced sample consisted of peripheral blood. This chain connects TRBV6-5 to TRBJ1-1; 7 bases are a match to TRBD1. The CDR3 spells CASSYSTGSRTEAFF. The CDR3, as DNA: TGTGCCAGCAGTTACTCGACAGGGAGCAGGACTGAAGCTTTCTTT.